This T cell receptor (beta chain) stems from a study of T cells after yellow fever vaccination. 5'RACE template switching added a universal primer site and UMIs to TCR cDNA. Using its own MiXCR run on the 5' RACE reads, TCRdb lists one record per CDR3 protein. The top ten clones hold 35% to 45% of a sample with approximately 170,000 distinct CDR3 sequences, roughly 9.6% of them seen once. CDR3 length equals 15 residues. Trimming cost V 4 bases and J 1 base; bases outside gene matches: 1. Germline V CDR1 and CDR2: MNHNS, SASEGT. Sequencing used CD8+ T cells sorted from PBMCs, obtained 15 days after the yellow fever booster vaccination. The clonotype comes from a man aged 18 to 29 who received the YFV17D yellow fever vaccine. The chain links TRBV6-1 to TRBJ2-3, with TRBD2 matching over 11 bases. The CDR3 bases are TGTGCCAGCAGTGTTAGCGGGGGGGGCACAGATACGCAGTATTTT. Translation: CASSVSGGGTDTQYF.